This TCR beta chain comes out of a study of technical replicates of blood from a handful of donors. Method: immunoSEQ multiplex PCR; TCRdb's copy keeps in-frame clones and lacks some. Of around 60,000 clones listed, roughly 92% are singletons. V lost 3 bases and J lost 2; bases outside the gene matches: 8. Germline loops: CDR1 MGHDK, CDR2 SYGVNS. This CDR3 is built from 16 residues. The clonotype originates from a human donor in good health. Some clones in this sample may be carry-over from other donors' samples. Material: PBMCs. V and J are TRBV25-1 and TRBJ2-3, with 7 nucleotides matching TRBD2. This CDR3 is CASSEDGLGHTDTQYF. The DNA of the CDR3 is TGTGCCAGCAGTGAGGACGGACTAGGACACACAGATACGCAGTATTTT.